This entry lists 32 T cell receptor beta chains sequenced from one sample in a study of CD8 T cells in ankylosing spondylitis. Via MiXCR, TCRdb re-called the 5' RACE reads, giving one row per CDR3 protein. Found here are 100,000 to 150,000 distinct CDR3 sequences, approximately 9.9% of them singletons; the top ten hold approximately 3.6%. The sample comprised blood, either unsorted or a sorted T cell fraction (not recorded which). These TCRs come from a male donor with ankylosing spondylitis or in good health (not recorded which).

This clonotype was observed at least ten times. The V and J genes are TRBV20-1 and TRBJ2-7; 9 positions agree with TRBD2. CDR3 length: 15 residues. Germline loops: CDR1 DFQATT, CDR2 SNEGSKA (reference sequence). After removal of 2 bases from V and 0 bases from J, the junction contained 5 bases not matched to a gene. The CDR3 DNA reads as TGCAGTGCTAGACCCCTAGCGGGATTCTCCTACGAGCAGTACTTC. This sequence encodes CSARPLAGFSYEQYF.

This clonotype was counted ten times or more. This rearrangement joins TRBV2 to TRBJ2-3; TRBD1 matches at 8 bases. This CDR3 has 16 residues. Unmatched junction bases numbered 10, after V lost 7 bases and J lost 1 base. Germline CDR1 is SNHLY and CDR2 is FYNNEI. This CDR3 is CASINLGGQGTDTQYF. CDR3 nucleotides: TGTGCCAGCATCAATCTAGGGGGACAGGGCACAGATACGCAGTATTTT.

The chain joins TRBV14 to TRBJ2-5, with D tentatively TRBD2 (6 bases). This CDR3 spans 16 amino acids. Germline V gene data show CDR1 as SGHDN and CDR2 as FVKESK. V gave up 0 bases and J gave up 4 bases, with 15 bases separating them. This CDR3 reads CASSQELRGRGETQYF. The CDR3 nucleotides read TGTGCCAGCAGCCAAGAATTACGGGGGAGAGGAGAGACCCAGTACTTC. The full variable domain, in which reference TRBV14 and TRBJ2-5 provide the parts outside the CDR3, is EAGVTQFPSHSVIEKGQTVTLRCDPISGHDNLYWYRRVMGKEIKFLLHFVKESKQDESGMPNNRFLAERTGGTYSTLKVQPAELEDSGVYFCASSQELRGRGETQYFGPGTRLLVL.

This chain connects TRBV12-3 or TRBV12-4 to TRBJ2-1; no clear D. Trimming pared 5 bases from V and 4 bases from J, leaving 24 bases between. This CDR3 region has 18 residues. This CDR3 is CASSPKVLGVRIYNEQFF. DNA for the CDR3: TGTGCCAGCAGTCCAAAGGTCTTGGGTGTCAGAATTTACAATGAGCAGTTCTTC.

Regarding this clonotype: At one boundary the junction diverges from the germline segment, which might be a read error. The V gene is TRBV7-9, the J gene TRBJ2-3; a possible D gene is TRBD2 (5 bases). The germline CDR1 and CDR2 sequences are SEHNR and FQNEAQ (reference sequence). The CDR3 totals 10 residues. CDR3 in DNA: TGTGCCAGCAGCGCAACCGGGATTCTTTTT. It codes for CASSATGILF.

This clonotype was recorded many times. The chain has TRBV5-1 and TRBJ2-7, with 9 positions matching TRBD2. Germline CDR1 SGHRS, CDR2 YFSETQ. This CDR3 contains 19 residues. The V segment lost 4 bases and the J segment 4 bases; nucleotides outside the gene matches: 21. Here the CDR3 reads CASSRGTAGLRTSVYEQYF. The DNA of the CDR3 is TGCGCCAGCAGCCGGGGGACAGCTGGATTAAGGACTAGCGTATACGAGCAGTACTTC.

Many counts were recorded for this clonotype. The V gene is TRBV29-1, the J gene TRBJ2-7; 8 nucleotides agree with TRBD2. The CDR3 is made up of 16 amino acids. CDR1 is SQVTM and CDR2 is ANQGSEA in the germline V gene. J lost 2 bases, V lost 6 bases, and 15 bases had no gene match. The CDR3 region has the DNA TGCAGCGTGGCCCCCGGGAGGGCTAGCAGACCCTACGAGCAGTACTTC. As protein: CSVAPGRASRPYEQYF.

This clonotype was detected ten times or more. The chain joins TRBV29-1 to TRBJ2-5; 13 bases align to TRBD2. Germline CDR1 SQVTM, CDR2 ANQGSEA. This CDR3 spans 16 amino acids. V shed 5 bases and J 2 bases; nucleotides not matched to a gene: 8. The CDR3 nucleotides are TGCAGCGTTTCCGGGGGACTAGCGGGAAATCAAGAGACCCAGTACTTC. It is translated as CSVSGGLAGNQETQYF.

The rearrangement uses TRBV9 and TRBJ2-4; 11 bases map to TRBD2. This CDR3 region has 15 residues. Per germline, CDR1 SGDLS and CDR2 YYNGEE. With V trimmed by 3 bases and J by 9 bases, 8 bases remained unmatched. The CDR3 DNA follows: TGTGCCAGCAGCGGAACAGGGGGGACTAGCGGCATTCAGTACTTC. Protein product: CASSGTGGTSGIQYF.

In this sample, this clonotype turned up many times. The chain links TRBV10-3 to TRBJ1-5; D perhaps matches TRBD1 (5 bases). The CDR3 runs to 15 residues. V was cut by 6 bases and J by 0 bases, with 12 bases left in between. Germline loops: CDR1 ENHRY, CDR2 SYGVKD. The CDR3 sequence: CAISQSQGSNQPQHF. The CDR3 nucleotides read TGTGCCATCAGCCAAAGTCAGGGTAGCAATCAGCCCCAGCATTTT.

This clonotype was recorded at least ten times. This chain connects TRBV5-5 to TRBJ1-5; D gene ambiguous. The V gene lost 4 bases and the J gene lost 3 bases, with 11 bases spanning the gap. Germline V gene lookup returns CDR1 SGHKS and CDR2 YYEKEE (reference sequence). The CDR3 is 14 amino acids. CDR3 protein: CASSPWADNQPQHF. CDR3 sequence (DNA): TGTGCCAGCAGCCCGTGGGCAGACAATCAGCCCCAGCATTTT.

This clonotype was seen a handful of times. The chain links TRBV29-1 to TRBJ2-1; 14 bases agree with TRBD2. Germline trimming cut 6 bases from V and 7 bases from J; bases unmatched to any gene: 5. CDR1 is SQVTM and CDR2 is ANQGSEA in the germline V gene. The CDR3 covers 14 residues. The CDR3 loop reads CSVRTSGRPNEQFF. CDR3 in DNA: TGCAGCGTGAGGACTAGCGGGAGGCCAAATGAGCAGTTCTTC.

This clonotype was counted at least ten times. This sequence joins TRBV4-3 and TRBJ1-6; the D gene is possibly TRBD1 (6 bases). This CDR3 has 15 residues. V gave up 4 bases and J gave up 5 bases, with 12 bases separating them. Germline CDR1 is LGHNA and CDR2 is YSLEER. The CDR3 nucleotides are TGCGCCAGCAGCCGGACCACAGGGAATAATTCACCCCTCCACTTT. Translated, it gives CASSRTTGNNSPLHF.

The chain couples TRBV13 to TRBJ2-1; D gene uncertain. CDR1 is PRHDT and CDR2 is FYEKMQ in the germline V gene (reference sequence). The CDR3 sequence is 14 residues long. V lost 5 bases and J lost 10, with 18 bases in between. This chain's CDR3 is CASSQPPFILEQFF. The CDR3, as DNA: TGTGCCAGCAGCCAGCCCCCTTTCATATTGGAGCAGTTCTTC. The full variable domain, rest sourced from reference TRBV13 and TRBJ2-1, is AAGVIQSPRHLIKEKRETATLKCYPIPRHDTVYWYQQGPGQDPQFLISFYEKMQSDKGSIPDRFSAQQFSDYHSELNMSSLELGDSALYFCASSQPPFILEQFFGPGTRLTVL.

The sample holds many counts of this clonotype. The chain recombines TRBV9 with TRBJ2-1; 12 bases fit TRBD2. Germline assignment: CDR1 SGDLS and CDR2 YYNGEE. The CDR3 sequence is 19 residues long. V shed 0 bases and J 8 bases; nucleotides not matched to a gene: 15. The DNA for the CDR3 is TGTGCCAGCAGCGTAGGTCGCCTAGCGGGAGGGTCCACCCGGCATGAGCAGTTCTTC. Translating gives CASSVGRLAGGSTRHEQFF.

This clonotype came up many times. V is TRBV20-1 and J is TRBJ2-7; 8 bases map to TRBD2. The CDR3 totals 17 residues. Germline V gene sequence: CDR1 DFQATT, CDR2 SNEGSKA (reference sequence). Unmatched junction bases numbered 16, after V lost 4 bases and J lost 2 bases. CDR3 bases: TGCAGTGCTATTGACCCCTCAGGAGCGGGAGATACCTACGAGCAGTACTTC. Protein product: CSAIDPSGAGDTYEQYF.

At least ten counts were recorded for this clonotype. This chain links TRBV12-3 or TRBV12-4 with TRBJ1-2; D gene unclear. Trimming left V 4 bases short and J 1 base short, with 7 bases between. The CDR3 is made up of 13 amino acids. This CDR3 is CASSSAINYGYTF. The CDR3 coding sequence is TGTGCCAGCAGTTCCGCTATTAACTATGGCTACACCTTC.

This clonotype was seen a handful of times. This chain links TRBV5-5 with TRBJ2-1; D gene ambiguous. The CDR3 spans 15 residues. CDR1 SGHKS and CDR2 YYEKEE come from the germline V gene (reference sequence). V was clipped by 4 bases and J by 5 bases, with 16 bases between them. CDR3 sequence reads: CASSLFFVRDNEQFF. The CDR3 coding sequence is TGTGCCAGCAGCCTTTTCTTCGTTCGGGACAATGAGCAGTTCTTC.

The J gene is TRBJ2-7, the V gene TRBV5-1, with D unresolved. Per the germline V gene, CDR1 is SGHRS and CDR2 is YFSETQ. V dropped 2 bases and J dropped 5 bases, with 14 bases sitting between them. The CDR3 totals 14 residues. The CDR3 DNA reads as TGCGCCAGCAGCTTTTTGGGAAACCGGAACGAGCAGTACTTC. Amino acid sequence: CASSFLGNRNEQYF.

This clonotype appeared many times. V is TRBV7-9 and J is TRBJ1-1; D unresolved. The CDR3 runs 15 residues. V was shortened by 2 bases and J by 7 bases, with 17 bases between the two germline ends. Per germline, CDR1 SEHNR and CDR2 FQNEAQ (reference sequence). CDR3 region: CASSLSGIGHLEAFF. In DNA form, the CDR3 reads TGTGCCAGCAGCTTAAGCGGCATCGGGCACCTTGAAGCTTTCTTT.

J is TRBJ2-7 and V is TRBV29-1; 14 nucleotides align to TRBD2. CDR1 and CDR2 (germline): SQVTM, ANQGSEA. The CDR3 contains 21 residues. The V and J ends lost 4 bases and 2 bases, in that order; junction bases with no gene match: 22. CDR3 protein: CSVVRRTNSGTSGSQAYEQYF. DNA for the CDR3: TGCAGCGTTGTTCGAAGGACAAACTCTGGGACTAGCGGGAGTCAGGCCTACGAGCAGTACTTC.

The V gene is TRBV7-9, the J gene TRBJ2-7; TRBD2 agrees at 8 bases. J lost 9 bases, V lost 1 base, and 11 bases had no gene match. This CDR3 comprises 15 residues. Germline V gives CDR1 SEHNR, CDR2 FQNEAQ (reference sequence). Here the CDR3 DNA reads TGTGCCAGCAGCTTAGGTGGACTAGCTACTCCAGGGCAGTACTTC. Translated, it gives CASSLGGLATPGQYF. The complete variable domain, with remaining parts taken from reference TRBV7-9 and TRBJ2-7, reads DTGVSQNPRHKITKRGQNVTFRCDPISEHNRLYWYRQTLGQGPEFLTYFQNEAQLEKSRLLSDRFSAERPKGSFSTLEIQRTEQGDSAMYLCASSLGGLATPGQYFGPGTRLTVT.

The chain links TRBV29-1 to TRBJ1-1, with D unresolved. Germline CDR1 reads SQVTM; CDR2 reads ANQGSEA. The CDR3 extends over 13 amino acids. Trimming took 7 bases from V and 0 from J, leaving 12 bases between them. Written as DNA, the CDR3 is TGCAGCGCAACCAATGGGATGAACACTGAAGCTTTCTTT. It yields the protein CSATNGMNTEAFF.

This clonotype was counted at least ten times. The chain joins TRBV7-9 to TRBJ2-7, with 7 positions matching TRBD1. V lost 2 bases, J lost 0 bases, and 7 bases stayed unmatched. The germline gives CDR1 SEHNR, CDR2 FQNEAQ (reference sequence). CDR3 size: 16 residues. DNA of the CDR3: TGTGCCAGCAGCTTACCCATGACAGGGAGCTCCTACGAGCAGTACTTC. Translating gives CASSLPMTGSSYEQYF.

This clonotype was detected ten times or more. V and J are TRBV6-1 and TRBJ2-7; 12 bases fit TRBD1. The CDR3 totals 16 residues. CDR1 and CDR2 from the germline V gene are MNHNS and SASEGT. Unmatched junction bases numbered 11, after V lost 7 bases and J lost 4 bases. CDR3 DNA sequence: TGTGCCAGCAAAAAAACCGGGACAGGGGGCGGGTACGAGCAGTACTTC. Its translation is CASKKTGTGGGYEQYF.

This clonotype was detected a few times. The CDR3, as DNA: TGCGCCAGCGGGCTAGAGGTGCCCGGGGAGCTGTTTTTT. Its translation is CASGLEVPGELFF. The rearrangement joins TRBV5-1 to TRBJ2-2, with D hard to call. The CDR3 covers 13 residues. Trimming stripped 7 bases from V and 6 bases from J, with 13 bases between. CDR1 and CDR2 (germline): SGHRS, YFSETQ.

This clonotype was seen at least ten times. This chain links TRBV25-1 with TRBJ2-7, with D unclear. The V gene lost 0 bases and the J gene lost 6 bases, with 12 bases spanning the gap. This CDR3 spans 14 amino acids. The V gene's germline CDR1 is MGHDK and CDR2 SYGVNS. Here the CDR3 reads CASSEYIPPAEQYF. CDR3 bases: TGTGCCAGCAGTGAATATATTCCCCCGGCCGAGCAGTACTTC.

This clonotype was recorded many times. CDR3: CATATTGTGGATQYF. The CDR3 nucleotides read TGTGCCACCGCAACAACCGGGACAGGGGGTGCTACGCAGTATTTT. The rearrangement joins TRBV15 to TRBJ2-3; 11 bases agree with TRBD1. The CDR3 totals 15 residues. The germline V gene encodes CDR1 LNHNV and CDR2 YYDKDF (reference sequence). The trim removed 8 bases at V and 8 bases at J, leaving 12 bases unmatched. The full variable domain, its missing parts supplied by reference TRBV15 and TRBJ2-3, is DAMVIQNPRYQVTQFGKPVTLSCSQTLNHNVMYWYQQKSSQAPKLLFHYYDKDFNNEADTPDNFQSRRPNTSFCFLDIRSPGLGDTAMYLCATATTGTGGATQYFGPGTRLTVL.

This clonotype has a count of ten or more. The chain recombines TRBV20-1 with TRBJ2-3, with unresolved D. Trimming removed 5 bases at V and 2 bases at J, with 20 bases between. CDR1 is DFQATT and CDR2 is SNEGSKA in the germline V gene (reference sequence). The CDR3 consists of 16 residues. CDR3 sequence: CSAFWIQSSDTDTQYF. As DNA, the CDR3 is TGCAGTGCTTTCTGGATCCAGAGTTCTGACACAGATACGCAGTATTTT.

This chain uses TRBV5-1 with TRBJ2-5, with 13 nucleotides matching TRBD2. CDR1 and CDR2 (germline): SGHRS, YFSETQ. The J segment lost 3 bases and the V segment lost 4 bases, leaving 9 bases of the junction unmatched. CDR3 size: 17 residues. The CDR3 reads CASSNRGLAGAEETQYF. Written as DNA, the CDR3 is TGCGCCAGCAGCAACCGTGGACTAGCGGGAGCAGAAGAGACCCAGTACTTC.

The CDR3 here is CASSLVGFKNTGELFF. For the CDR3, the DNA is TGTGCCAGCAGCTTAGTAGGTTTCAAGAACACCGGGGAGCTGTTTTTT. This chain links TRBV7-8 with TRBJ2-2, with no clear D. Trimming left V 1 base short and J 1 base short, with 10 bases between. This CDR3 has 16 amino acids. Looked up from germline, CDR1 is SGHVS and CDR2 is FQNEAQ.

In its sample, this clonotype was seen many times. This rearrangement joins TRBV5-1 to TRBJ1-2; 7 nucleotides align to TRBD1. Trimming removed 3 bases from V and 7 bases from J; junction bases left unmatched: 12. Germline lookup yields CDR1 SGHRS and CDR2 YFSETQ. CDR3 length: 15 residues. The CDR3 bases are TGCGCCAGCAGCTCTCAGACAGGGCAGAGCTCTGGCTACACCTTC. Its protein is CASSSQTGQSSGYTF.